This T cell receptor (beta chain) was sequenced for a study of T cell repertoires in cytomegalovirus infection (dated 2019 in TCRdb). At the level of the whole study: Donor HLA type was relevant to the analysis, because carriage of CMV infection together with the matching HLA type was indicated by public TCR beta signatures. Broad study findings and their caveats: Carriers of CMV infection plus the relevant HLA type were discriminated by the cumulative frequency of public TCR beta family members in the study cohort and in an independent roughly 320-donor cohort. The ex vivo response was dominated by HLA-C-restricted CMV-specific TCR beta clonotypes, and the single most frequent clonotype in two of eight donors was supplied by these HLA-C-restricted clonotypes.

This sample was sequenced with an Illumina HiSeq 1500. TCRdb reprocessed the public reads (quality trimming at Q25 with fastp, clone calling with MiXCR) and kept in-frame beta chains. Rows with a matching CDR3 protein are joined into one entry that keeps the most common DNA and genes. The sample data list roughly 280,000 distinct CDR3 sequences, and roughly 13% of these were observed just once. Of the sample, about 8.7% falls within the top ten clones. The germline V gene provides CDR1 MDHEN and CDR2 SYDVKM. CDR3 length: 14 amino acids, cysteine to phenylalanine. The retained sequence is limited to the CDR3, 42 bases, with the frame set at the first base. Trimming takes 2 bases from V and 6 bases from J, and the germline ends sit 11 bases apart. Comments on this clonotype: No antigen is known for it. No base quality information exists; no much larger clone differs at one position.

Here the chain combines TRBV28 and TRBJ2-4; TRBD2 is a possible D gene, resting on 5 matching bases. This clonotype was obtained from a human donor in good health (CMV status not recorded). Some clones in this sample may be carry-over from other donors' samples. Sequencing used PBMCs. The DNA reads as follows: TGTGCCAGCAGTTTAGGGCTAGCCTTAAACATTCAGTACTTC. This gives the protein CASSLGLALNIQYF.